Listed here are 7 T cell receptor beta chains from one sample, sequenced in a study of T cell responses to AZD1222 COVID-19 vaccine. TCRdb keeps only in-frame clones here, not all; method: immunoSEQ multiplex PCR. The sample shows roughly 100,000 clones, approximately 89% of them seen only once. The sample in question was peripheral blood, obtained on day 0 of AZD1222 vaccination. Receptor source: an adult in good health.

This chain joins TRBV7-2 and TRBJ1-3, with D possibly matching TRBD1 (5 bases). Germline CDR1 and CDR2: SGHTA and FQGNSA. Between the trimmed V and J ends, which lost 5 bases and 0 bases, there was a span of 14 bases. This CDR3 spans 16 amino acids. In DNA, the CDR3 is TGTGCCAGCAGCCCGGGGCACGGAAGCTCTGGAAACACCATATATTTT. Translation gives CASSPGHGSSGNTIYF. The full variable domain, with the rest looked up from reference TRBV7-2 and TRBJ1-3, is GAGVSQSPSNKVTEKGKDVELRCDPISGHTALYWYRQSLGQGLEFLIYFQGNSAPDKSGLPSDRFSAERTGGSVSTLTIQRTQQEDSAVYLCASSPGHGSSGNTIYFGEGSWLTVV.

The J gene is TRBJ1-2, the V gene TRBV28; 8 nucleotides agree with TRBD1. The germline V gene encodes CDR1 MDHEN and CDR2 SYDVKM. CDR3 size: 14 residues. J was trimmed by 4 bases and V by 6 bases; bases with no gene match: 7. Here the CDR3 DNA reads TGTGCCAGCAGCCCTGATCAGGGGGCCTATGGCTACACCTTC. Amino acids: CASSPDQGAYGYTF.

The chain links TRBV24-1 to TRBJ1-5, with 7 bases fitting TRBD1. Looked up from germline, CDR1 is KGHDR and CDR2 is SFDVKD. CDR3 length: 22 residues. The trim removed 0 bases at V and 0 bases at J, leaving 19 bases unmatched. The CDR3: CATSDLDRASIPMHYSNQPQHF. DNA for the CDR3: TGTGCCACCAGTGATTTGGACAGGGCCTCCATCCCCATGCACTATAGCAATCAGCCCCAGCATTTT.

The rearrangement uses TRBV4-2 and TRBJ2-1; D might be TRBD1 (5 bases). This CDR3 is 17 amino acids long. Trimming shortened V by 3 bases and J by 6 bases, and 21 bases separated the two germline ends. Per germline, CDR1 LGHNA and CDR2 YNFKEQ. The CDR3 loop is CASSQLIRADRGNEQFF. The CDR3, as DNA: TGTGCCAGCAGCCAGCTAATTCGAGCTGATAGGGGCAATGAGCAGTTCTTC.

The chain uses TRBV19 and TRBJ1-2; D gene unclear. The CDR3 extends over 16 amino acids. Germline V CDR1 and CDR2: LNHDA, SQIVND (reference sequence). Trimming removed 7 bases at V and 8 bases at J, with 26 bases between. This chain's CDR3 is CASTSRGGRHILGYTF. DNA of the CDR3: TGTGCCAGTACCTCTCGGGGAGGGAGGCACATACTCGGCTACACCTTC.

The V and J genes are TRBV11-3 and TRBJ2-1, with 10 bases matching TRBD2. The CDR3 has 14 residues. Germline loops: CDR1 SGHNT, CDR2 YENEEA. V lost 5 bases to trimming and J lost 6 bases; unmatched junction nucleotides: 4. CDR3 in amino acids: CASSKGLASNEQFF. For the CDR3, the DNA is TGTGCCAGCAGCAAGGGACTAGCGTCCAATGAGCAGTTCTTC. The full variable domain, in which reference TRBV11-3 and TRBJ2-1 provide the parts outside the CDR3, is EAGVVQSPRYKIIEKKQPVAFWCNPISGHNTLYWYLQNLGQGPELLIRYENEEAVDDSQLPKDRFSAERLKGVDSTLKIQPAELGDSAVYLCASSKGLASNEQFFGPGTRLTVL.

In nucleotides, the CDR3 is TGTGCCATCAGTGAGGCAGAAGAGACCCAGTACTTC. This encodes CAISEAEETQYF. J is TRBJ2-5 and V is TRBV10-3; D remains unclear. Between the trimmed V and J ends, which lost 2 bases and 3 bases, there was a span of 4 bases. Germline V CDR1 and CDR2: ENHRY, SYGVKD. The CDR3 extends over 12 amino acids.